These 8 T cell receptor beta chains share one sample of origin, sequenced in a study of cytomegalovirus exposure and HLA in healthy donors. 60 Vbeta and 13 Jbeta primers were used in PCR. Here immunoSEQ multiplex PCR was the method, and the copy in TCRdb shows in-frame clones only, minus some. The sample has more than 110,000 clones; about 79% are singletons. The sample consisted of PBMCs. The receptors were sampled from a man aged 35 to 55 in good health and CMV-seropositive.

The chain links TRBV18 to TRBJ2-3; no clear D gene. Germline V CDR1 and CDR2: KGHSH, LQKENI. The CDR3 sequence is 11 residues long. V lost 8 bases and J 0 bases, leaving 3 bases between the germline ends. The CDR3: CASLSTDTQYF. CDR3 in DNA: TGTGCCAGCCTTAGCACAGATACGCAGTATTTT.

CDR3 coding DNA: TGCGCCAGCAGCCCGGGCGCTAGCGGGAGTTCCTACAATGAGCAGTTCTTC. Encoded protein: CASSPGASGSSYNEQFF. The chain links TRBV5-1 to TRBJ2-1; 10 bases map to TRBD2. From germline, CDR1 is SGHRS and CDR2 YFSETQ. The CDR3 consists of 17 residues. The V gene end was trimmed by 4 bases and the J gene end by 1 base; junction bases not matched to a gene: 8.

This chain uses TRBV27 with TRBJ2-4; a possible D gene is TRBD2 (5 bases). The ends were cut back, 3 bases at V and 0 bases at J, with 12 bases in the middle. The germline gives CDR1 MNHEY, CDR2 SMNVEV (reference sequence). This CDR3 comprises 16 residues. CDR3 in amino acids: CASSFRGGLAKNIQYF. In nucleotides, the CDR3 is TGTGCCAGCAGTTTTCGCGGAGGACTAGCCAAAAACATTCAGTACTTC.

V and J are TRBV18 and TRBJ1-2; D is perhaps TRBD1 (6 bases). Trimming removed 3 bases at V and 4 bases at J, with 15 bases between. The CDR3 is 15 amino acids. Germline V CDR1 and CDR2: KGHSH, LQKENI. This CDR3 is CASSPSARGPYGYTF. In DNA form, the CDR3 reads TGTGCCAGCTCACCGTCGGCCAGGGGACCCTATGGCTACACCTTC.

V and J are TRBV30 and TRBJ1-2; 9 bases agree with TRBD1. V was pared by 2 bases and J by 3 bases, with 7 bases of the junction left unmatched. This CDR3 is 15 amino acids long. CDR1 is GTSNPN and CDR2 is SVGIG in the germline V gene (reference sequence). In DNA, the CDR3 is TGTGCCTGGAGTACTCCGGGACAGGGACACTATGGCTACACCTTC. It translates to CAWSTPGQGHYGYTF.

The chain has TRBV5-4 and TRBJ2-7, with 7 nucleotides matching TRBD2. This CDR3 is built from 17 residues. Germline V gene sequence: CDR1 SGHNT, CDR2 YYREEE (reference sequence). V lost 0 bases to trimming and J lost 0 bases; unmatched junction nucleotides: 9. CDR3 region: CASSLGVSGWSSYEQYF. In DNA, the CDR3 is TGTGCCAGCAGCTTGGGAGTTAGCGGGTGGAGCTCCTACGAGCAGTACTTC.

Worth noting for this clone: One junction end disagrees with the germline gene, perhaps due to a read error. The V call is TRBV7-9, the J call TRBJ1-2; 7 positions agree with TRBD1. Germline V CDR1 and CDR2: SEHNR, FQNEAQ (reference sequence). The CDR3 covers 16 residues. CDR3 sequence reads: CSSSYIRDRTNYGYTF. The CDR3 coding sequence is TGTTCCAGCAGCTATATCCGGGACAGAACTAACTATGGCTACACCTTC.

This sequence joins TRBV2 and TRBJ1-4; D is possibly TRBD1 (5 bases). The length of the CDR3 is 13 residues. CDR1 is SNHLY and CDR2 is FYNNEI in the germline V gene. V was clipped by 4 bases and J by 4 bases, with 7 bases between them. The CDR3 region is CASSGDFNEKLFF. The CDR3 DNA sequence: TGTGCCAGCAGTGGGGACTTTAATGAAAAACTGTTTTTT.